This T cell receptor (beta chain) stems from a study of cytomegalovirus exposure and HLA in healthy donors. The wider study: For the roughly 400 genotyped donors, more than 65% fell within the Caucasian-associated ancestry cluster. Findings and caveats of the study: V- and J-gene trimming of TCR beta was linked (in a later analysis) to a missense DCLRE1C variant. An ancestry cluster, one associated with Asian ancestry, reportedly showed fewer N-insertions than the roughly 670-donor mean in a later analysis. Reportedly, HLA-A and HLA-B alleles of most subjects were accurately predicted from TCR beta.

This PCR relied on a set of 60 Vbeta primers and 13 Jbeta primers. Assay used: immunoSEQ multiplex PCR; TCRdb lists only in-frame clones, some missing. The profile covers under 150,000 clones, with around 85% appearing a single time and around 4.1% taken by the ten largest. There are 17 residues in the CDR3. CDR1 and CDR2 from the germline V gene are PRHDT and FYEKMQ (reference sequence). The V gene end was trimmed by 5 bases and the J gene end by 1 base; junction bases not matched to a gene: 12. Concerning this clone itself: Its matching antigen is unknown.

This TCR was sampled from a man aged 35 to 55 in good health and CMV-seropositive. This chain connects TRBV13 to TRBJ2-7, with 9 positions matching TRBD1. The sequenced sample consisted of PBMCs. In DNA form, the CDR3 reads TGTGCCAGCAGCCTACACGACAGGGGGACCCCTTCCTACGAGCAGTACTTC. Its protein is CASSLHDRGTPSYEQYF.